The clone carrying this T cell receptor (beta chain) was seen only a few times. This specimen comes from a study of T-cell memory formation after mild COVID-19. In the study overall: Clusters of TCRs were largely donor specific.

TCRdb re-analysed the 5' RACE reads in MiXCR, keeping a single row per CDR3 protein. In the table there are roughly 450,000 distinct CDR3 sequences, roughly 20% of which are singletons. V lost 5 bases to trimming and J lost 2 bases, with 15 bases between them. This CDR3 contains 14 residues. Germline CDR1 is DFQATT and CDR2 is SNEGSKA (reference sequence). The sequenced sample consisted of PBMCs or a T cell subset sorted from them (not recorded which). This TCR was sampled from an adult woman who had mild COVID-19 (a few samples of this study predate the infection). Cell type and time point are not known. This sequence joins TRBV20-1 and TRBJ1-1; no reliable D call. The CDR3 nucleotides are TGCAGTGCTCGCCAGAGGGCCACAAACACTGAAGCTTTCTTT. Translating it yields CSARQRATNTEAFF.